The 14 T cell receptor beta chains below were found in one sample sequenced in a study of identical twins. TCRdb called the 5' RACE reads again in MiXCR, with one record for every CDR3 protein. This sample carries roughly 1,500,000 distinct CDR3 sequences, under 35% of them seen once, and the ten largest clones take around 0.3%. Sequenced: cord blood. These receptor sequences come from a newborn girl in good health.

This chain joins TRBV10-3 and TRBJ2-3; TRBD2 is a possible D gene (5 bases). This CDR3 is 14 amino acids long. Germline V lookup: CDR1 ENHRY, CDR2 SYGVKD. V lost 8 bases, J lost 1 base, and 13 bases lay in between. The CDR3 protein is CAIHPGLRTDTQYF. CDR3 DNA sequence: TGTGCCATCCATCCTGGACTTCGCACAGATACGCAGTATTTT.

V is TRBV4-1 and J is TRBJ1-1; 8 bases are a match to TRBD1. The V gene's germline CDR1 is MGHRA and CDR2 YSYEKL. V trimming: 4 bases; J trimming: 5 bases; junction bases outside the gene matches: 6. The CDR3 consists of 14 residues. Here the CDR3 reads CASSRGQVGTEAFF. The CDR3 DNA sequence: TGCGCCAGCAGCCGGGGACAGGTCGGGACTGAAGCTTTCTTT.

The V call is TRBV20-1, the J call TRBJ2-7, with a tentative D call TRBD2 (6 bases). The CDR3 spans 13 residues. Trimming took off 3 bases at V and 3 bases at J, with 12 bases between the two ends. Germline CDR1 and CDR2: DFQATT and SNEGSKA (reference sequence). This CDR3 is CSASRLGFYEQYF. DNA of the CDR3: TGCAGTGCTAGCCGACTAGGATTCTACGAGCAGTACTTC.

The chain couples TRBV1 to TRBJ2-1; the table's D call, TRBD2, has no DNA check behind it. TRBV1 is a listed pseudogene. The CDR3 covers 16 residues. CDR3 DNA sequence: TGCACCAGCAGCCAACCTAGCGGAGACTCCTACAATGAGCAGTTCTTC. It translates to CTSSQPSGDSYNEQFF.

The gene calls are TRBV20-1 and TRBJ2-1; the D gene is possibly TRBD2 (7 bases). V was trimmed by 1 base and J by 2 bases, leaving 12 bases between them. This CDR3 is 15 amino acids long. Per the germline V gene, CDR1 is DFQATT and CDR2 is SNEGSKA (reference sequence). CDR3 DNA: TGCAGTGCTAGAGTAGGGGGGGGGACCTACAATGAGCAGTTCTTC. Amino acid sequence: CSARVGGGTYNEQFF.

This chain connects TRBV5-1 to TRBJ2-3, with 9 bases that match TRBD2. Germline V gene lookup returns CDR1 SGHRS and CDR2 YFSETQ. J lost 3 bases, V lost 0 bases, and 5 bases had no gene match. This CDR3 comprises 16 residues. The CDR3 loop is CASSLASGKLTDTQYF. CDR3 coding DNA: TGCGCCAGCAGCTTGGCTAGCGGGAAGTTAACAGATACGCAGTATTTT.

This clonotype was found once. The chain couples TRBV7-9 to TRBJ2-3, with D perhaps matching TRBD1 or TRBD2 (6 bases each). V lost 6 bases and J 5 bases, leaving 27 bases between the germline ends. This CDR3 region has 18 residues. CDR1 and CDR2 (germline): SEHNR, FQNEAQ (reference sequence). The CDR3 loop reads CASREGVFGTAAQDTQYF. For the CDR3, the DNA is TGTGCCAGCAGGGAGGGGGTTTTCGGGACCGCTGCACAAGATACGCAGTATTTT.

This rearrangement joins TRBV5-1 to TRBJ2-4; TRBD2 matches 9 bases. Matching the DNA end better, TRBJ2-7 makes the J call doubtful. Germline lookup yields CDR1 SGHRS and CDR2 YFSETQ. This CDR3 has 15 residues. The CDR3 region is CASRRVAGENYEQYF. CDR3 bases: TGCGCCAGCAGAAGGGTAGCGGGAGAAAACTACGAGCAGTACTTC.

This clonotype was seen repeatedly, ten times or more. The V call is TRBV4-2, the J call TRBJ1-2; maybe TRBD1 (5 bases). The CDR3 loop spans 14 amino acids. Trimming stripped 0 bases from V and 1 base from J, with 6 bases between. Germline V lookup: CDR1 LGHNA, CDR2 YNFKEQ. The CDR3 loop reads CASSQDRVNYGYTF. DNA of the CDR3: TGTGCCAGCAGCCAAGACAGGGTTAACTATGGCTACACCTTC.

This clonotype was detected many times. V gene TRBV20-1 combines with J gene TRBJ1-6; D ambiguous. The V end was cut by 0 bases, the J end by 10 bases, with 4 bases between. The CDR3 runs 11 residues. Germline V gene data show CDR1 as DFQATT and CDR2 as SNEGSKA (reference sequence). The chain's CDR3 is CSAREGSPLHF. In DNA form, the CDR3 reads TGCAGTGCTAGAGAGGGATCACCCCTCCACTTT.

This sequence joins TRBV28 and TRBJ1-4, with TRBD1 identical over 7 bases. V was clipped by 8 bases and J by 11 bases; unmatched bases: 14. The CDR3 runs 14 residues. Germline lookup yields CDR1 MDHEN and CDR2 SYDVKM. CDR3 sequence reads: CASVTTGRGGKLFF. The CDR3, as DNA: TGTGCCAGCGTCACGACAGGGAGGGGAGGCAAACTGTTTTTT.

In its sample, this clonotype was seen a few times. V gene TRBV6-6 combines with J gene TRBJ1-6; D is undetermined. V lost 0 bases, J lost 5 bases, and 11 bases lay in between. CDR3 length: 16 amino acids. Per germline, CDR1 MNHNY and CDR2 SVGAGI (reference sequence). DNA of the CDR3: TGTGCCAGCAGTTACTCGACCAGGCCCCATAATTCACCCCTCCACTTT. Translating it yields CASSYSTRPHNSPLHF.

The V gene is TRBV7-2, the J gene TRBJ2-1; 9 nucleotides align to TRBD2. J lost 5 bases, V lost 5 bases, and 10 bases had no gene match. This CDR3 spans 16 amino acids. Germline CDR1 is SGHTA and CDR2 is FQGNSA. CDR3 sequence reads: CASSPGRSGGNNEQFF. CDR3 in DNA: TGTGCCAGCAGCCCAGGGCGTAGCGGGGGCAACAATGAGCAGTTCTTC. Filled out from reference TRBV7-2 and TRBJ2-1, the complete variable domain reads GAGVSQSPSNKVTEKGKDVELRCDPISGHTALYWYRQSLGQGLEFLIYFQGNSAPDKSGLPSDRFSAERTGGSVSTLTIQRTQQEDSAVYLCASSPGRSGGNNEQFFGPGTRLTVL.

The V and J genes are TRBV28 and TRBJ1-1; 10 bases align to TRBD1. The CDR3 consists of 15 residues. The V gene's germline CDR1 is MDHEN and CDR2 SYDVKM. J lost 4 bases, V lost 3 bases, and 5 bases had no gene match. The CDR3 region has the DNA TGTGCCAGCAGTTTTGACAGGGGGCGAAGCACTGAAGCTTTCTTT. The encoded protein is CASSFDRGRSTEAFF. The full variable domain, rest sourced from reference TRBV28 and TRBJ1-1, is DVKVTQSSRYLVKRTGEKVFLECVQDMDHENMFWYRQDPGLGLRLIYFSYDVKMKEKGDIPEGYSVSREKKERFSLILESASTNQTSMYLCASSFDRGRSTEAFFGQGTRLTVV.